This record looks at one TCR beta chain sequence and its context. The target antigen is unknown. An Oncomine TCR Beta short-read assay was used to sequence the DNA from cultured CD4+ T cells. TCRdb recomputed calls from the PCR reads with MiXCR, one row per CDR3 protein. Of more than 15,000 distinct CDR3 sequences detected, approximately 59% appear once; the ten largest clones hold roughly 5%. This entry belongs to a study of vaccination and CD4 T cells after COVID-19. Treatment defined: roughly 11-day PBMC culture with coronavirus spike peptide pools or control peptides (ViraFEST assay). Trimming cost V 0 bases and J 7 bases, with 12 bases left between them. Germline values: CDR1 SEHNR, CDR2 FQNEAQ (reference sequence). The CDR3 has 14 residues.

Sequencing used CD4+ T cells from blood, cultured in vitro, obtained after SARS-CoV-2 vaccination. The clonotype was recovered from a human donor who had recovered from COVID-19. V is TRBV7-9 and J is TRBJ1-2, with D hard to call. CDR3 protein: CASSLAPGYGGYTF. Written as DNA, the CDR3 is TGTGCCAGCAGCTTAGCTCCCGGGTATGGTGGCTACACCTTC.